This TCR beta chain came from a study of T cell repertoires in cytomegalovirus infection. Whole-study context: An indication of both CMV infection and matching HLA type came from public TCR beta signatures. Overall study findings and caveats: Dominant in the ex vivo response were TCR beta clonotypes restricted by HLA-C and specific for CMV. Accumulated public TCR beta family frequency recognized individuals carrying CMV together with the relevant HLA.

The CDR3 sequence is 13 residues long. V was clipped by 1 base and J by 10 bases; unmatched bases: 4. Looked up from germline, CDR1 is SGHAT and CDR2 is FQNNGV. This clonotype was seen more than once but under ten times. Its matching antigen is unknown. One entry per CDR3 protein results from TCRdb running MiXCR on the reads. The top ten hold roughly a tenth of the sample, which has 100,000 to 150,000 distinct CDR3 sequences, roughly 9% seen once. The TCR was taken from a human donor in good health (CMV status not recorded). Some clones in this sample may be carry-over from other donors' samples. The V and J genes are TRBV11-2 and TRBJ2-1; the match to TRBD2 covers 7 bases. The material sequenced was PBMCs. This CDR3 is CASSLGGGGEQFF. CDR3 coding DNA: TGTGCCAGCAGCTTAGGGGGGGGGGGGGAGCAGTTCTTC.